This T cell receptor (beta chain) was identified during a study of OX40 agonist ivuxolimab in advanced cancers. Across the study: The drug used for patients, ivuxolimab, was an agonistic anti-OX40 (CD134) antibody. Broader study findings: There were, on average, more expanded clones in CD8+ T cells than in CD4+.

With 6 bases removed from V and 2 bases from J, the gap between germline ends came to 22 bases. Germline V gene lookup returns CDR1 SNHLY and CDR2 FYNNEI. The CDR3 length is 17 residues. Comment on this clone: The target antigen is unknown.

Assay used: immunoSEQ multiplex PCR; TCRdb lists only in-frame clones, some missing. The data hold tens of thousands of clones, with approximately 90% observed a single time. The clonotype comes from an adult with an advanced solid tumor such as melanoma, head and neck, liver or kidney cancer. The source was CD4+ or CD8+ T cells sorted from blood, collected in a trial of the OX40 agonist ivuxolimab. The rearrangement uses TRBV2 and TRBJ2-5; D gene uncertain. CDR3 residues: CASRGGPGRAKQETQYF. The CDR3, as DNA: TGTGCCAGCAGAGGCGGCCCCGGACGGGCGAAACAAGAGACCCAGTACTTC. Looking up the rest from reference TRBV2 and TRBJ2-5 gives the full variable domain: EPEVTQTPSHQVTQMGQEVILRCVPISNHLYFYWYRQILGQKVEFLVSFYNNEISEKSEIFDDQFSVERPDGSNFTLKIRSTKLEDSAMYFCASRGGPGRAKQETQYFGPGTRLLVL.